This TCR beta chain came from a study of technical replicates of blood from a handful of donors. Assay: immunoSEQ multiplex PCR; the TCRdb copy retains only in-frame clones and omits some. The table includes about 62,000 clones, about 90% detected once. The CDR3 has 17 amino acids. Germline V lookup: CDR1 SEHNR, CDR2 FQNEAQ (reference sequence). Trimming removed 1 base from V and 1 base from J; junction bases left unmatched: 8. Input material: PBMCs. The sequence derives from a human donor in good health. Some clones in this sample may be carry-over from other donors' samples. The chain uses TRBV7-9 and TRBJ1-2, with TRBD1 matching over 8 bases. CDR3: CASSLGFGDRLNYGYTF. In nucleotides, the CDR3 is TGTGCCAGCAGCTTAGGGTTTGGGGACAGGCTTAACTATGGCTACACCTTC.